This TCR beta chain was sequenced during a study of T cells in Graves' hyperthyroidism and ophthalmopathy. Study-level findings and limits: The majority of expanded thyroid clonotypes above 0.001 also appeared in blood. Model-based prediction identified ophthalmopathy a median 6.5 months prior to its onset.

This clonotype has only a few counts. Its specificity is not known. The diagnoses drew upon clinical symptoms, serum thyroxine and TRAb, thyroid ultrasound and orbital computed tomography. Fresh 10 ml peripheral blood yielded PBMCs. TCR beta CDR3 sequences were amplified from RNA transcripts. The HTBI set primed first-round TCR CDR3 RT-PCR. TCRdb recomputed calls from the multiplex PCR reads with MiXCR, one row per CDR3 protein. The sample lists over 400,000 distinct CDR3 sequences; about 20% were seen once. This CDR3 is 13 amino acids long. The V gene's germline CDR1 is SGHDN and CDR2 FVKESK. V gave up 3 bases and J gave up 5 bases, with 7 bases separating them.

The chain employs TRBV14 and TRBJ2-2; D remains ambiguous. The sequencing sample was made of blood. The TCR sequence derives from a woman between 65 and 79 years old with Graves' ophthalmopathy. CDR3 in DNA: TGTGCCAGCAGCCAGGCCCCTACCGGGGAGCTGTTTTTT. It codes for CASSQAPTGELFF.